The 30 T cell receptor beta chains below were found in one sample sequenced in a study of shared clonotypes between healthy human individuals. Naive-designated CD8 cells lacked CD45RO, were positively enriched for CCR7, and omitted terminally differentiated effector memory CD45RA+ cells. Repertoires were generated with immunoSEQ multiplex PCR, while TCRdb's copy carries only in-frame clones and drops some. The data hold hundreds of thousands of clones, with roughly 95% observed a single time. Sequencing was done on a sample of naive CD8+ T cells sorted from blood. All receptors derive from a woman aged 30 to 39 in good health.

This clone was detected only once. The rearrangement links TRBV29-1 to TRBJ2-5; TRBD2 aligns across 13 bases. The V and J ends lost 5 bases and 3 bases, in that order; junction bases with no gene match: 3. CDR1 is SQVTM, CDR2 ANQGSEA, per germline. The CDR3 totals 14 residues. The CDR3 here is CSVLGTSGKETQYF. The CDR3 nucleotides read TGCAGCGTTCTAGGGACTAGCGGGAAAGAGACCCAGTACTTC.

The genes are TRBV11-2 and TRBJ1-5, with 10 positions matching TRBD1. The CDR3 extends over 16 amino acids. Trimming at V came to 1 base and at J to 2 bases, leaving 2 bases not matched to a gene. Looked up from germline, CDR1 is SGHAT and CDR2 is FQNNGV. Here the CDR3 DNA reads TGTGCCAGCAGCTTAGGACAGGGGGCCGGCAATCAGCCCCAGCATTTT. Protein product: CASSLGQGAGNQPQHF.

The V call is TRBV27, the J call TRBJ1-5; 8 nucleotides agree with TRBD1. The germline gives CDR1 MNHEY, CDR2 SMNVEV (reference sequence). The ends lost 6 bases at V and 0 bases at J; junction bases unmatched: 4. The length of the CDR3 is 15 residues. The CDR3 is CASRKTGVSNQPQHF. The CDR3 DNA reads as TGTGCCAGCAGGAAGACAGGGGTTAGCAATCAGCCCCAGCATTTT.

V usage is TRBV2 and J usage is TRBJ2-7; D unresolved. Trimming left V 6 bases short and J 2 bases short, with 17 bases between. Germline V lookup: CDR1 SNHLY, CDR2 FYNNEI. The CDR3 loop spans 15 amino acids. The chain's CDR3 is CASSQKRSLTYEQYF. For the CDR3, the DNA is TGTGCCAGCAGCCAGAAAAGGTCCCTCACCTACGAGCAGTACTTC.

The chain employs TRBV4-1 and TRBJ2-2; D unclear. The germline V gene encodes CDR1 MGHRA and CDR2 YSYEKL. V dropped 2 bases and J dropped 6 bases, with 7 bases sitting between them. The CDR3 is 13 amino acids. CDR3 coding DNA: TGCGCCAGCAGCCAAAGGGTTTCCGGGGAGCTGTTTTTT. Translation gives CASSQRVSGELFF.

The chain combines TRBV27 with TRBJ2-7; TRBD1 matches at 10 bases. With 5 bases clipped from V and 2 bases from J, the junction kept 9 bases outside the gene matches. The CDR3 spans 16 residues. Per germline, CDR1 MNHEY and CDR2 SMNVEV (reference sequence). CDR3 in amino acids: CASSNLGGQGAYEQYF. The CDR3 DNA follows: TGTGCCAGCAGTAATCTCGGAGGACAGGGGGCCTACGAGCAGTACTTC.

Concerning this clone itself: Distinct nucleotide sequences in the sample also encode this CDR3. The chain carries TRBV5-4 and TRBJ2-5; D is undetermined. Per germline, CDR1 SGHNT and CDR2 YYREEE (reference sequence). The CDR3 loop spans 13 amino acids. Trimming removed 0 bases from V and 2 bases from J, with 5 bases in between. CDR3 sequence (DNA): TGTGCCAGCAGCTTGGCTGCGCAAGAGACCCAGTACTTC. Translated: CASSLAAQETQYF.

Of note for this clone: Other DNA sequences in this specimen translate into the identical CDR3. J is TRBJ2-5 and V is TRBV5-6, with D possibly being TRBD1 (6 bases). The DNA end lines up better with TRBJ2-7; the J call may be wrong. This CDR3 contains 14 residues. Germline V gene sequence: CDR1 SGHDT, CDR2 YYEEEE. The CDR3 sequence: CASSVAGVSYEQYF. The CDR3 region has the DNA TGTGCCAGCAGCGTCGCAGGGGTGAGCTACGAGCAGTACTTC.

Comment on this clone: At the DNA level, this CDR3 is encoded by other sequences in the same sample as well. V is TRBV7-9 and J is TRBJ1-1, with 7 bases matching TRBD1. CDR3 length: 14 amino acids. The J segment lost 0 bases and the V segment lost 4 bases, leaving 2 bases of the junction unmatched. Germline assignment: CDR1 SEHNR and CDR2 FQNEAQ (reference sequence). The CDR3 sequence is CASSSGQLNTEAFF. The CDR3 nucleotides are TGTGCCAGCAGCTCGGGACAGCTGAACACTGAAGCTTTCTTT.

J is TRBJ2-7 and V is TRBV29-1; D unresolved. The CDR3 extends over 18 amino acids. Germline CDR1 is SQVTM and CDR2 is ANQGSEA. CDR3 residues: CSDRTYALSTRSSYEQYF. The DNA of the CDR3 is TGCAGTGATAGGACCTACGCCCTTTCCACCCGTTCTTCTTACGAGCAGTACTTC.

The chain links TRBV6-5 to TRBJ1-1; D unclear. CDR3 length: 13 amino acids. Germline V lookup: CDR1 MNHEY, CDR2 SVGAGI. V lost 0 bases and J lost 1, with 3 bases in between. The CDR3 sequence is CASSYSWNTEAFF. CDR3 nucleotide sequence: TGTGCCAGCAGTTACTCTTGGAACACTGAAGCTTTCTTT.

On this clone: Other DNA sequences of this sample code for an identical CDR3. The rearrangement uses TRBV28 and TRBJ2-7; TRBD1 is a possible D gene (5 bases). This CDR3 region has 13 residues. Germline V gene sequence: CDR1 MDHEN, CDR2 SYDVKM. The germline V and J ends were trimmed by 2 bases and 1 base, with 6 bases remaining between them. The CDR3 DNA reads TGTGCCAGCAGTTTAAGGGGTTCCTACGAGCAGTACTTC. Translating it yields CASSLRGSYEQYF.

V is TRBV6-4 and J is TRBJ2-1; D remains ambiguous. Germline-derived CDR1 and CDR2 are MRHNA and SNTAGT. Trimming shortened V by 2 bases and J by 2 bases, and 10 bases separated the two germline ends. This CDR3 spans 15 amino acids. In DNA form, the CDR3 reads TGTGCCAGCAGTGACGGAACAGCCGCCTACAATGAGCAGTTCTTC. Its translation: CASSDGTAAYNEQFF.

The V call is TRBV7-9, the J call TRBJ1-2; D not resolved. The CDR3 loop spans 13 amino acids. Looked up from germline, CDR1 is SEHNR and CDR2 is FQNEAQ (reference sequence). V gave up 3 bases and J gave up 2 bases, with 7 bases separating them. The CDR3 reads CASSFESNYGYTF. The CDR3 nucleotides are TGTGCCAGCAGCTTCGAGAGCAACTATGGCTACACCTTC.

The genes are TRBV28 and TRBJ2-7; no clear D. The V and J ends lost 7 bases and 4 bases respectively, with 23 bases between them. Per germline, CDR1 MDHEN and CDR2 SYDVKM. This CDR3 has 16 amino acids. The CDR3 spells CASTTRVFSNGYEQYF. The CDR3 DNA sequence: TGTGCCAGCACAACCCGGGTTTTCTCAAATGGGTACGAGCAGTACTTC.

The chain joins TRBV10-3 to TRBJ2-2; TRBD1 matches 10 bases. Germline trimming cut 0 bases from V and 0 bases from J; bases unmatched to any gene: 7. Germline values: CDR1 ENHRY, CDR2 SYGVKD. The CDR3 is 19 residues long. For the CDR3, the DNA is TGTGCCATCAGTGAGTCGACTCTGACAGGGGGCTCGAACACCGGGGAGCTGTTTTTT. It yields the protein CAISESTLTGGSNTGELFF.

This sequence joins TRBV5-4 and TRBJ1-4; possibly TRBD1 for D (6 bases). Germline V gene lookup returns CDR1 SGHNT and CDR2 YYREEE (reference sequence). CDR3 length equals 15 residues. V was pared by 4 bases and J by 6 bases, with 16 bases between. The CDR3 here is CASSPRGLGDEKLFF. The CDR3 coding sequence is TGTGCCAGCAGCCCGCGGGGGCTGGGGGATGAAAAACTGTTTTTT.

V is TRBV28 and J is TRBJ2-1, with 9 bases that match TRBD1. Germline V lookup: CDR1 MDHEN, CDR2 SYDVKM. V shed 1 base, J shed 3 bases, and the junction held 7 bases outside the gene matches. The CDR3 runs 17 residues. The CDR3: CASSLFSGTGYYNEQFF. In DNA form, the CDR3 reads TGTGCCAGCAGTTTATTCTCCGGGACAGGGTACTACAATGAGCAGTTCTTC.

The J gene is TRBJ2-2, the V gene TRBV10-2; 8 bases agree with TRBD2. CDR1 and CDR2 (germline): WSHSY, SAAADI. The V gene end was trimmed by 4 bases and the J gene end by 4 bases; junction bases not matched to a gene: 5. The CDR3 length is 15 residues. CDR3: CASSGGLAGTGELFF. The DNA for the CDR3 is TGCGCCAGCAGTGGTGGACTAGCTGGCACCGGGGAGCTGTTTTTT.

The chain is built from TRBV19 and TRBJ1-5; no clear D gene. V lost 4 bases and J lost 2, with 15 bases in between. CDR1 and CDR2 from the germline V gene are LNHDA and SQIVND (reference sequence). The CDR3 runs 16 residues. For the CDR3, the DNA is TGTGCCAGTAGTACCACCCGGCGGGGTGGCAATCAGCCCCAGCATTTT. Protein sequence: CASSTTRRGGNQPQHF. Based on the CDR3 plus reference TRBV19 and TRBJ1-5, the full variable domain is DGGITQSPKYLFRKEGQNVTLSCEQNLNHDAMYWYRQDPGQGLRLIYYSQIVNDFQKGDIAEGYSVSREKKESFPLTVTSAQKNPTAFYLCASSTTRRGGNQPQHFGDGTRLSIL.

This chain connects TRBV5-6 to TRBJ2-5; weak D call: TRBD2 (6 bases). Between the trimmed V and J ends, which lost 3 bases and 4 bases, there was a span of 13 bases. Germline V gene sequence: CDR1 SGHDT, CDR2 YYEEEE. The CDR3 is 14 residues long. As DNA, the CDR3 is TGTGCCAGCAGCTCTGGACTGGAGGGAGAGACCCAGTACTTC. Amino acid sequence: CASSSGLEGETQYF.

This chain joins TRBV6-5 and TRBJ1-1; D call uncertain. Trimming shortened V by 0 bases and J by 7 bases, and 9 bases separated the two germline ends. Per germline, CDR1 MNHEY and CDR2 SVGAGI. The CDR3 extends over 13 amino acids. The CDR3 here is CASSYSNTYEAFF. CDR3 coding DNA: TGTGCCAGCAGTTACTCGAATACCTATGAAGCTTTCTTT.

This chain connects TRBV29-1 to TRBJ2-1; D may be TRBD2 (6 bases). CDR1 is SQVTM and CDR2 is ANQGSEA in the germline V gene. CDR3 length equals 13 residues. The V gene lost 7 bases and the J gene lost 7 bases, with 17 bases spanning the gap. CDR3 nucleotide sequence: TGCAGCGCCGATTCGGGAGAGGGGAATGAGCAGTTCTTC. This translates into CSADSGEGNEQFF.

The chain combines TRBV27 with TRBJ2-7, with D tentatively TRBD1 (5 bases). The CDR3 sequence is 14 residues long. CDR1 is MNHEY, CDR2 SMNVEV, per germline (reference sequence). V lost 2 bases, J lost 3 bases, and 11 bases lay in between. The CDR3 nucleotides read TGTGCCAGCAGTTTAAAGGGGTCCCTCTACGAGCAGTACTTC. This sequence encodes CASSLKGSLYEQYF.

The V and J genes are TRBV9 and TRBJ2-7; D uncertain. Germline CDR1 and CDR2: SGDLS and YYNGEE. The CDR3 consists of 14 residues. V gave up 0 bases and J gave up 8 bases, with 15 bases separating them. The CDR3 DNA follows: TGTGCCAGCAGCGTAGAAGGCCTTCCGAAAAAGCAGTACTTC. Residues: CASSVEGLPKKQYF.

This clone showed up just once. CDR3 in DNA: TGCGCCAGCAGCTTCTCGGACAGGACCTACGAGCAGTACTTC. Translating it yields CASSFSDRTYEQYF. The V and J genes are TRBV5-1 and TRBJ2-7; 7 nucleotides line up with TRBD1. The V segment lost 2 bases and the J segment 2 bases; nucleotides outside the gene matches: 4. CDR1 SGHRS and CDR2 YFSETQ come from the germline V gene. This CDR3 is 14 amino acids long.

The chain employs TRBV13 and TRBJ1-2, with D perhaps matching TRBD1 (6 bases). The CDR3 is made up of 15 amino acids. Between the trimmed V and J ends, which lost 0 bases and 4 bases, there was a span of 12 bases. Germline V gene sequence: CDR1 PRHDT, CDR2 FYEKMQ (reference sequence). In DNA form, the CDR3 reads TGTGCCAGCAGCTTAGGGGATTCAGGGGCCTATGGCTACACCTTC. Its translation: CASSLGDSGAYGYTF.

This CDR3 is CSVDVTAESSYEQYF. The CDR3 DNA reads TGCAGCGTTGATGTCACAGCGGAGAGCTCCTACGAGCAGTACTTC. The chain links TRBV29-1 to TRBJ2-7; perhaps TRBD2 as D (5 bases). The CDR3 extends over 15 amino acids. Germline V gene sequence: CDR1 SQVTM, CDR2 ANQGSEA. Trimming shortened V by 3 bases and J by 0 bases, and 15 bases separated the two germline ends.

The CDR3 DNA reads TGTGCCAGTACGGGGAGTTTGCGAGCTTTCTTT. Its protein is CASTGSLRAFF. This chain joins TRBV19 and TRBJ1-1, with unresolved D. The ends were cut back, 7 bases at V and 10 bases at J, with 13 bases in the middle. CDR1 and CDR2 from the germline V gene are LNHDA and SQIVND (reference sequence). CDR3 size: 11 residues.

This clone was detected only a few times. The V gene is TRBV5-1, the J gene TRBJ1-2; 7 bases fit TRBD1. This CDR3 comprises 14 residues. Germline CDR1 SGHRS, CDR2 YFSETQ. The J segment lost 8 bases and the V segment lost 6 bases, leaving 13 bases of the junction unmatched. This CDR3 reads CASNPQGGSVGYTF. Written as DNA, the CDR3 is TGCGCCAGCAACCCGCAGGGGGGGAGCGTCGGCTACACCTTC.